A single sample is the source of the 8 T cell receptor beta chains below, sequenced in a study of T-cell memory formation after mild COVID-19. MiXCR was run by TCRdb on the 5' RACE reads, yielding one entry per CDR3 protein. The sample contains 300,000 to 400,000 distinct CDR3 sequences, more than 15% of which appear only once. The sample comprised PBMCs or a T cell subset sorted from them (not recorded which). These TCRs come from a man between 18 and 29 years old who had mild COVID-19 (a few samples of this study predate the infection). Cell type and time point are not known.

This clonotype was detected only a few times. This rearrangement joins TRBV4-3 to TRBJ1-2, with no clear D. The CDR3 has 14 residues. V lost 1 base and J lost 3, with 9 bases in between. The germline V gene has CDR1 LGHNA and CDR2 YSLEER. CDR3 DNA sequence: TGCGCCAGCAGCCAAGTGACTGGGCACTATGGCTACACCTTC. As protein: CASSQVTGHYGYTF.

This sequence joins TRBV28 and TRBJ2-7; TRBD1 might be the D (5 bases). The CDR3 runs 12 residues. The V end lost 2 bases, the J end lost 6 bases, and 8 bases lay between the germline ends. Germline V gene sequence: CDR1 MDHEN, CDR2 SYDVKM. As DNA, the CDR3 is TGTGCCAGCAGTTTAAAGGGGCTCGAGCAGTACGTC. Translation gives CASSLKGLEQYV.

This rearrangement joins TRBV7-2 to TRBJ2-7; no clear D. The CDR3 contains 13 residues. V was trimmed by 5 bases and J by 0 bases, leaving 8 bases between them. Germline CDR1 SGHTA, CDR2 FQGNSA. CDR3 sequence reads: CASSTDVSYEQYF. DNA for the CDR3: TGTGCCAGCAGCACGGACGTCTCCTACGAGCAGTACTTC.

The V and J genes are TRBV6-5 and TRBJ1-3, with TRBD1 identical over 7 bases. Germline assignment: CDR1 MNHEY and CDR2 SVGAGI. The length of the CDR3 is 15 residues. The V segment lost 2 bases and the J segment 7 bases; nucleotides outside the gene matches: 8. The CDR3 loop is CASSYRGQPGNTIYF. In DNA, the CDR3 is TGTGCCAGCAGTTACCGGGGACAGCCGGGGAACACCATATATTTT.

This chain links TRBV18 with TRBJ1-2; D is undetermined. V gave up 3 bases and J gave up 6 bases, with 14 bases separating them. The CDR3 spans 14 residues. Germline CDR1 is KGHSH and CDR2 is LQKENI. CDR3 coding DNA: TGTGCCAGCTCACCTCGGCACCCCATTCATGGCTACACCTTC. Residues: CASSPRHPIHGYTF.

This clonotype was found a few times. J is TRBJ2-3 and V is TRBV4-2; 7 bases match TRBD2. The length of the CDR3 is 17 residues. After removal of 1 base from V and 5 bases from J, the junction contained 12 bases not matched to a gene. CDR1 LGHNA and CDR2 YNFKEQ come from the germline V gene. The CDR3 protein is CASSQAPSSGAGDTQYF. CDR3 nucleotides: TGTGCCAGCAGCCAAGCGCCTTCGAGCGGGGCCGGAGATACGCAGTATTTT.

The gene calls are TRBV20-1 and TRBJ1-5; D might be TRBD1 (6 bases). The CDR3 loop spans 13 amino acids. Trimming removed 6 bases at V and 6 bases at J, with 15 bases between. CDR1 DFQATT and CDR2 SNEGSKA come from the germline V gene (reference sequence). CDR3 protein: CSAAGGPSQPQHF. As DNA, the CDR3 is TGCAGTGCCGCCGGGGGGCCCAGTCAGCCCCAGCATTTT.

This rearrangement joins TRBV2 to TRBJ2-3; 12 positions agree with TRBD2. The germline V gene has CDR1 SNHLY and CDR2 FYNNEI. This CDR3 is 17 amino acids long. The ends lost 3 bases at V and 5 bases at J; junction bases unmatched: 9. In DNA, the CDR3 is TGTGCCAGCAGTGAGGCTAGCGGGGGGGCCGTCAAAGATACGCAGTATTTT. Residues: CASSEASGGAVKDTQYF.